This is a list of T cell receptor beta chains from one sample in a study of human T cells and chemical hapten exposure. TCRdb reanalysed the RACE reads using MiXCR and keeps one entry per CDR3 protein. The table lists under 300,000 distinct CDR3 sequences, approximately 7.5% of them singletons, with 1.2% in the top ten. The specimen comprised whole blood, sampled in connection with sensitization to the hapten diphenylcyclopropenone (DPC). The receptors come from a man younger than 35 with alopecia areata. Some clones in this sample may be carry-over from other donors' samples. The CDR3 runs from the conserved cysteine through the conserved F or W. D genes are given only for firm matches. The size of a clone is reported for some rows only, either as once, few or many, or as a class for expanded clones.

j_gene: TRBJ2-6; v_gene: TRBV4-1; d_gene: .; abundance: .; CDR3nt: TGCGCCAGCAGCCAAGGGGCCCAGGGACCCTCTGGGGCCAACGTCCTGACTTTC; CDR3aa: CASSQGAQGPSGANVLTF
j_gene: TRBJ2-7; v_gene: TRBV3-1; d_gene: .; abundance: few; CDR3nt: TGTGCCAGCAGCCAAGAGCCAGGGTACGAGCAGTACTTC; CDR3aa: CASSQEPGYEQYF
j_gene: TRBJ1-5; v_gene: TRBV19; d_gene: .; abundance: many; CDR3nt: TGTGCCAGTAGTCCGGACACTTATAGCAATCAGCCCCAGCATTTT; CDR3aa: CASSPDTYSNQPQHF
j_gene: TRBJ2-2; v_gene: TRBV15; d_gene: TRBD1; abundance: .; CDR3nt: TGTGCCACCAGCAGAGAAGGGACAGGGAAGGTGTTTTTT; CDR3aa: CATSREGTGKVFF
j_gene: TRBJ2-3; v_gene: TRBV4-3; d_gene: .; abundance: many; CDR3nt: TGCGCCAGCAGCCAAGGGCCCCGACAGCTACGCACAGATACGCAGTATTTT; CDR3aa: CASSQGPRQLRTDTQYF
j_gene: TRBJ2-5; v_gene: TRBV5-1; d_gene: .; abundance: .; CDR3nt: TGCGCCAGCAGCCCCCGTCCCACATTGGGAGAGACCCAGTACTTC; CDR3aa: CASSPRPTLGETQYF
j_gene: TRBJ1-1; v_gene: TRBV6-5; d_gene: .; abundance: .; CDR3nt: TGTGCCAGCAGTCCCGGGGCTGTGGTTGGAACTGAAGCTTTCTTT; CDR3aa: CASSPGAVVGTEAFF
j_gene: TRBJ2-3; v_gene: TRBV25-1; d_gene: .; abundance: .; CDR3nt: TGTGCCAGCAGTGAATATAAGGGTACAGATACGCAGTATTTT; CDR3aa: CASSEYKGTDTQYF
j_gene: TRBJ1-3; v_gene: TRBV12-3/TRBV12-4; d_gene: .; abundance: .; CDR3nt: TGTGCCAGCAGTTTCGGGGGAGATGGAAACACCATATATTTT; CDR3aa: CASSFGGDGNTIYF
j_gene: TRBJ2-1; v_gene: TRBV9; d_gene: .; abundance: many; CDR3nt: TGTGCCAGCAGCGTAGACGGGGGTCTCTACAATGAGCAGTTCTTC; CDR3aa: CASSVDGGLYNEQFF
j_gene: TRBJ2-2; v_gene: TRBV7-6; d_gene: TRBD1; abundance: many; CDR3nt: TGTGCCAGCAGCTTAACGGGACAGATAACCGGGGAGCTGTTTTTT; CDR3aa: CASSLTGQITGELFF
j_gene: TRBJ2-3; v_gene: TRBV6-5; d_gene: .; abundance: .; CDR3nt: TGTGCCAGCATCCCCCGCGGGTATAGCACAGATACGCAGTATTTT; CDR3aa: CASIPRGYSTDTQYF
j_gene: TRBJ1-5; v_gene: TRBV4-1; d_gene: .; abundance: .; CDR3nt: TGCGCCAGCAGCCAAGATTTCAGCCCTTATAGCAATCAGCCCCAGCATTTT; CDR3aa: CASSQDFSPYSNQPQHF
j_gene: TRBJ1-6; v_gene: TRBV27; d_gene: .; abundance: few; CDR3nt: TGTGCCAGCAGTGCGGTTGGGCCCTATAATTCACCCCTCCACTTT; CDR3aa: CASSAVGPYNSPLHF
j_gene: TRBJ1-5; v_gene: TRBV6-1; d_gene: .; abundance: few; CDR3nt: TGTGCCAGCAGTGTGGTCGCCGCCAAGCATTTT; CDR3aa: CASSVVAAKHF
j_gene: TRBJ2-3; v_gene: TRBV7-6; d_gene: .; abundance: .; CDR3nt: TGTGTCAGCAGCTTAGAAGGGGGCGCTAGCGGGCTCCCAGGAGATACGCAGTATTTT; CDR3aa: CVSSLEGGASGLPGDTQYF
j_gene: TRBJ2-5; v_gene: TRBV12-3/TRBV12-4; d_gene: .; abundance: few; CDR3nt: TGTGCCAGCAGTTTATTCCGTCAGGGACTGGACCAAGAGACCCAGTACTTC; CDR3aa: CASSLFRQGLDQETQYF
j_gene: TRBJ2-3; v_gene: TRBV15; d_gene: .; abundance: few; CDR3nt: TGTGCCACCAGCAGGGCATACACAGATACGCAGTATTTT; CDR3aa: CATSRAYTDTQYF
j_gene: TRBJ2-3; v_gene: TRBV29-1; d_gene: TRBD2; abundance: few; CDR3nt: TGCAGCGTTGAAGTATGGGGGGGGAAAACGCAGTATTTT; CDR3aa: CSVEVWGGKTQYF
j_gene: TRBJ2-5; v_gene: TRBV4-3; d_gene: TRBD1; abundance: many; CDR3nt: TGCGCCAGCAGCCAAGATATTAAGGGGGCGACCCAAGAGACCCAGTACTTC; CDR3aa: CASSQDIKGATQETQYF
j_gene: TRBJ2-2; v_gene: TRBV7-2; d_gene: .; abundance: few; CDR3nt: TGTGCCAGCAGCTTAGGGCCCCCAGGGGCGGGCACCGGGGAGCTGTTTTTT; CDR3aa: CASSLGPPGAGTGELFF
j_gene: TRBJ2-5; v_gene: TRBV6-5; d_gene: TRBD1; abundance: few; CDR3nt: TGTGCCAGCAGCCAGAGACAGGGGGCTGAGACCCAGTACTTC; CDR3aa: CASSQRQGAETQYF
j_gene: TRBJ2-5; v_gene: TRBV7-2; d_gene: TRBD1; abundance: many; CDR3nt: TGTGCCAGCAGCCCAGGACAGGCGGCCCAGTACTTC; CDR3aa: CASSPGQAAQYF
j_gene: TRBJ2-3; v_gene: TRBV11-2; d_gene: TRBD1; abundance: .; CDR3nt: TGTGCCAGCAGCGGGACAGGGATAGCTACGCAGTATTTT; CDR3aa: CASSGTGIATQYF
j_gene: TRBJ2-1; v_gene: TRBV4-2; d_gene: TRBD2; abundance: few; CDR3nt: TGTGCCAGCAGCCAAGTTCGGGCGGGGGGGAACAATGAGCAGTTCTTC; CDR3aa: CASSQVRAGGNNEQFF